Sequencing of this T cell receptor beta chain was carried out in a study of memory CD4+ T cells and cytomegalovirus serostatus. Overall study results and limits: Median bootstrapped AUC for CMV status was around 0.95 originally, less than 0.92 US-trained. 67 of 164 known CMV-associated TCRbeta sequences appeared in CD4+ memory.

How the authors handled the data: Out-of-frame sequences were removed, leaving 2 million to 2.5 million distinct TCRbeta sequences. This table comes from immunoSEQ multiplex PCR, and its TCRdb copy is limited to in-frame clones, with some not included. The DNA gave D and trimming, while V, J and clone size come from that table. Of some 27,000 clones listed, 60% to 80% were seen once; the top ten hold less than 1.2%. Germline loops: CDR1 MNHEY, CDR2 SVGAGI. The CDR3 runs to 16 residues. Trimming took off 4 bases at V and 4 bases at J, with 17 bases between the two ends. Single viable CD3+CD4+CD8-CD45RO+ cells were sorted as the memory CD4+ T cells. Serostatus was set by detecting CMV pp150, pp28, p38, p52 IgG. As regards this clone: Its antigen is currently unknown.

The chain couples TRBV6-5 to TRBJ1-5; D is undetermined. Sequencing was carried out using memory CD4+ T cells from blood. This TCR was recovered from an adult in good health and CMV-seronegative. This CDR3 is CASSSHRQSGNQPQHF. For the CDR3, the DNA is TGTGCCAGCAGTTCTCATAGGCAATCGGGTAATCAGCCCCAGCATTTT.